The text below deals with one T cell receptor (beta chain). The sample belongs to a study of blood T cell repertoires in COVID-19. Sequenced by immunoSEQ multiplex PCR; TCRdb stores in-frame clones only, minus some. The sample consists of about 200,000 clones, 83% of them appearing once. The receptor comes from a woman in her forties or fifties who had been exposed to COVID-19. Sequenced sample: PBMCs or T cells enriched from blood (not recorded which).

CDR3 sequence reads: CASSQLAGVETQYF. The DNA for the CDR3 is TGCGCCAGCAGCCAACTAGCGGGGGTAGAGACCCAGTACTTC. V is TRBV4-1 and J is TRBJ2-5; 10 nucleotides line up with TRBD2. The CDR3 consists of 14 residues. J gave up 4 bases and V 2 bases, and 1 base lay outside the gene matches. Per germline, CDR1 MGHRA and CDR2 YSYEKL.